The T cell receptor beta chain described here comes from a study of cytomegalovirus exposure and HLA in healthy donors. Overall study: An earlier analysis identified 95 million to 120 million unique TCR beta sequences in about 200 million T cells. HLA-typed donors were the source of about 85 million unique TCRs, which an early data release held. Study findings and constraints: Among TCR beta chains, those listed as cytomegalovirus-associated numbered 164. It is likely that the observed cluster of highly shared sequence variants was a sequencing artifact.

CDR3 size: 16 residues. The study ran its PCR with 60 Vbeta and 13 Jbeta primers. The protocol was immunoSEQ multiplex PCR, while the TCRdb copy is restricted to in-frame clones and leaves out a portion. The profile shows around 80,000 clones, 78% of them singletons. With regard to this clone: The antigen remains unidentified.

The sample taken for sequencing was PBMCs. This sequence was found in a man younger than 30 in good health and CMV-seropositive. The J gene is TRBJ2-7, the V gene TRBV21-1; the D call of TRBD2 is as the table states it, not checked on the DNA. TRBV21-1 is given as a pseudogene. CDR3 sequence: CASSKSGREGPHEQYF. The CDR3 DNA sequence: TGTGCCAGCAGCAAATCAGGGCGGGAGGGTCCCCACGAGCAGTACTTC.